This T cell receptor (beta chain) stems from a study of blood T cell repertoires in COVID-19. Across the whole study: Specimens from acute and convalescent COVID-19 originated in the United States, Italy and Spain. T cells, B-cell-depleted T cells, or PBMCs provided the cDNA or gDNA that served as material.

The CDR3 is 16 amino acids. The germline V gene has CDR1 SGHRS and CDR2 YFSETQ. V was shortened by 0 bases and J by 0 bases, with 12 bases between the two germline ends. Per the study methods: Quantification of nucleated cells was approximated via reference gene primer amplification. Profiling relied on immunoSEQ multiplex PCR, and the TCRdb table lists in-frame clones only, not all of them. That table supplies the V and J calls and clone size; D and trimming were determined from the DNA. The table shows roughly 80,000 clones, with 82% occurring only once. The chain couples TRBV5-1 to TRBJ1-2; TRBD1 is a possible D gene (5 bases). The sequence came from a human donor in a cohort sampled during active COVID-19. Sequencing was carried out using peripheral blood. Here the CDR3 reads CASSLAIGAANYGYTF. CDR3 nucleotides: TGCGCCAGCAGCTTGGCCATAGGGGCCGCTAACTATGGCTACACCTTC.